This T cell receptor beta chain was sequenced for a study of blood T cells in healthy people across ages. This clonotype was observed once. What it recognizes is unknown. A J-beta primer mix and a sample-barcoded 5' primer were used in a second PCR of about 7 to 12 cycles. Using its own MiXCR run on the 5' RACE reads, TCRdb lists one record per CDR3 protein. Among around 1,800,000 distinct CDR3 sequences listed, 39% were seen once. Findings and caveats of the study: The recorded TCR beta diversity per million T cells decreased in a roughly linear manner with age.

Germline V gene sequence: CDR1 SGHTA, CDR2 FQGNSA. The CDR3 has 14 amino acids. Sequencing was done on a sample of blood. The chain employs TRBV7-2 and TRBJ2-5; unclear D gene. The tail of the sequence fits TRBJ2-7 better, so the J call may be wrong. This TCR came from a human donor in good health. CDR3 bases: TGTGCCAGCAGCTTAGGTTCTATGCGCTACGAGCAGTACTTC. It translates to CASSLGSMRYEQYF.